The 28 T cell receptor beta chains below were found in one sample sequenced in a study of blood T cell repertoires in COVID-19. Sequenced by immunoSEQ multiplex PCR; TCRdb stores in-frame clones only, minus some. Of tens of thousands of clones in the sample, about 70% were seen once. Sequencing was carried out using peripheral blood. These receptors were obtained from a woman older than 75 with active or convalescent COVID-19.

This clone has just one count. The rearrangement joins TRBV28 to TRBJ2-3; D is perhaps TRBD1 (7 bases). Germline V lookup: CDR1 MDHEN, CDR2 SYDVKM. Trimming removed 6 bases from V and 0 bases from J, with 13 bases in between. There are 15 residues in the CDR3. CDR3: CASRIGGGSTDTQYF. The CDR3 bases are TGTGCCAGCAGGATTGGAGGGGGCAGCACAGATACGCAGTATTTT.

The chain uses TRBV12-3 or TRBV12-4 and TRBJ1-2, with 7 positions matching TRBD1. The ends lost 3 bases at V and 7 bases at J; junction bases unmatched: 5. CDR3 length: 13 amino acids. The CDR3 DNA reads TGTGCCAGCAGTTTTGACAGGGCTGCTGGCTACACCTTC. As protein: CASSFDRAAGYTF.

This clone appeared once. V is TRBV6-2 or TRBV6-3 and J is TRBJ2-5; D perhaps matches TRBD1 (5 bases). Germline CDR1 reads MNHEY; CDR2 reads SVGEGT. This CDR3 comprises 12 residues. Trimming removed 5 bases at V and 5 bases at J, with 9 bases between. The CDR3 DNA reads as TGTGCCAGCAGTAGGACACGGGAGACCCAGTACTTC. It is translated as CASSRTRETQYF.

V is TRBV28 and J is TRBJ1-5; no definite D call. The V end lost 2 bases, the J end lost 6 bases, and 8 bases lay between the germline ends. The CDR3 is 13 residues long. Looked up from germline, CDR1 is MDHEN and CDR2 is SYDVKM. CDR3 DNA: TGTGCCAGCAGTTTAGGGCTGAGTCAGCCCCAGCATTTT. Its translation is CASSLGLSQPQHF.

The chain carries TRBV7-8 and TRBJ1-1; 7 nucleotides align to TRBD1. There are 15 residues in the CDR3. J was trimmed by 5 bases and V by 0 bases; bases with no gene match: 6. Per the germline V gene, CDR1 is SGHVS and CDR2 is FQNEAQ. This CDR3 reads CASSLAFDRVTEAFF. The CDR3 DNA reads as TGTGCCAGCAGCTTAGCTTTTGACAGGGTAACTGAAGCTTTCTTT.

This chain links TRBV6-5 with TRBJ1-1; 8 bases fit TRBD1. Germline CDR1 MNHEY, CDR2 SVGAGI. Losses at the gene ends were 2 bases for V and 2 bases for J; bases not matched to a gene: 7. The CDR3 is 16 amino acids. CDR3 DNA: TGTGCCAGCAGTTACGCCGGGACAGGAATAAACACTGAAGCTTTCTTT. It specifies CASSYAGTGINTEAFF.

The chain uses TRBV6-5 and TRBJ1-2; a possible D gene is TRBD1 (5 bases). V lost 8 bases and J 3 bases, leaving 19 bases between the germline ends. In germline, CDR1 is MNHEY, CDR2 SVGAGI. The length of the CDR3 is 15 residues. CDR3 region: CASSSRAGRDYGYTF. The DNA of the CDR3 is TGTGCCAGCTCCAGCAGGGCAGGGCGAGACTATGGCTACACCTTC.

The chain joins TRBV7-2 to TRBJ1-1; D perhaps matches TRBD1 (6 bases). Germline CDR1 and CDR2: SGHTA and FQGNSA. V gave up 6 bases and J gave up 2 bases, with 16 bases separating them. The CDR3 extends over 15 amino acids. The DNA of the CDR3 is TGTGCCAGCAGAGATAGAGGACAGAAAAACACTGAAGCTTTCTTT. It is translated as CASRDRGQKNTEAFF.

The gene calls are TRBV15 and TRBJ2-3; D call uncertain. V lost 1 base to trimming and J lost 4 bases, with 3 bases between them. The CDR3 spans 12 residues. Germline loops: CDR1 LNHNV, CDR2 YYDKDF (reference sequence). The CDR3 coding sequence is TGTGCCACCAGCAGAGCGTCAGATACGCAGTATTTT. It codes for CATSRASDTQYF.

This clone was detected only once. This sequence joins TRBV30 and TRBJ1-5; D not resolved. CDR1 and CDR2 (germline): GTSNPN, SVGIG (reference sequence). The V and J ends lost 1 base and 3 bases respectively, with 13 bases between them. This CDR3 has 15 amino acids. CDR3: CAWSELKGPNQPQHF. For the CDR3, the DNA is TGTGCCTGGAGTGAACTAAAAGGCCCCAATCAGCCCCAGCATTTT.

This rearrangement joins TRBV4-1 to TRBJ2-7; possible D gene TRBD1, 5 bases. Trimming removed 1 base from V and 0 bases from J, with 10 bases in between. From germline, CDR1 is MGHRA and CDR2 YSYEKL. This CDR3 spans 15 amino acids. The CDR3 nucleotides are TGCGCCAGCAGCCAAGCAGGGCACAACTCCTACGAGCAGTACTTC. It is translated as CASSQAGHNSYEQYF.

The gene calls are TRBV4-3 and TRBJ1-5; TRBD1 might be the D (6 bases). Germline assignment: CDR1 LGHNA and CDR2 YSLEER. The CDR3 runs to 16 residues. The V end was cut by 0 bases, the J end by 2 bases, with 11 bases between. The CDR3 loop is CASSQEVRGGNQPQHF. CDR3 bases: TGCGCCAGCAGCCAAGAGGTCAGGGGTGGCAATCAGCCCCAGCATTTT.

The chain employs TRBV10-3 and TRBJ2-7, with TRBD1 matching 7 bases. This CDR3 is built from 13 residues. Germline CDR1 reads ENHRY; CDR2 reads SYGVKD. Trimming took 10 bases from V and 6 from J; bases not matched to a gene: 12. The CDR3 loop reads CATEETGSPEQYF. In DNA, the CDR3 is TGTGCCACCGAGGAGACAGGGAGTCCCGAGCAGTACTTC.

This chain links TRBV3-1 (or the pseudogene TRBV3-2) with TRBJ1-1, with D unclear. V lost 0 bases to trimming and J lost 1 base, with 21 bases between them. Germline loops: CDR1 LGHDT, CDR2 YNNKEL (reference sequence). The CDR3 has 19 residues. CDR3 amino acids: CASSQDSRGPTIRNTEAFF. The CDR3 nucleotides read TGTGCCAGCAGCCAAGATTCGAGAGGGCCAACTATCCGGAACACTGAAGCTTTCTTT.

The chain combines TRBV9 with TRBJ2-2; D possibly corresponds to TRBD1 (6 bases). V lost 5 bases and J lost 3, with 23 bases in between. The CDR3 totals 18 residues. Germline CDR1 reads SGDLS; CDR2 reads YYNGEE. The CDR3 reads CASSSYPTGNSDTGELFF. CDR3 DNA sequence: TGTGCCAGCAGTTCCTATCCCACAGGGAATAGCGACACCGGGGAGCTGTTTTTT.

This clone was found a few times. The CDR3 bases are TGTGCCAGCAGCCTACAGGGACCTTATGAAAAACTGTTTTTT. This encodes CASSLQGPYEKLFF. The chain uses TRBV27 and TRBJ1-4; a possible D gene is TRBD1 (6 bases). Trimming pared 6 bases from V and 6 bases from J, leaving 14 bases between. The CDR3 is 14 residues long. Germline CDR1 is MNHEY and CDR2 is SMNVEV (reference sequence). Full variable domain (outside the CDR3, taken from reference TRBV27 and TRBJ1-4): EAQVTQNPRYLITVTGKKLTVTCSQNMNHEYMSWYRQDPGLGLRQIYYSMNVEVTDKGDVPEGYKVSRKEKRNFPLILESPSPNQTSLYFCASSLQGPYEKLFFGSGTQLSVL.

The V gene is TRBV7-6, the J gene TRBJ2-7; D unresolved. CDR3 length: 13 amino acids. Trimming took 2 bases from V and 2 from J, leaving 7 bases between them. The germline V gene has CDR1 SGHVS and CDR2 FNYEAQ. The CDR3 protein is CASSLQEAYEQYF. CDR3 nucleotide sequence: TGTGCCAGCAGCTTACAGGAAGCCTACGAGCAGTACTTC.

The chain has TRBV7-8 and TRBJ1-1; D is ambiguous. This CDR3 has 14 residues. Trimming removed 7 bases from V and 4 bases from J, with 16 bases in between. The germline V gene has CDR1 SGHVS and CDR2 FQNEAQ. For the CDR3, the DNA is TGTGCCAGCAACCAAGATGGAGGAGTCACTGAAGCTTTCTTT. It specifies CASNQDGGVTEAFF.

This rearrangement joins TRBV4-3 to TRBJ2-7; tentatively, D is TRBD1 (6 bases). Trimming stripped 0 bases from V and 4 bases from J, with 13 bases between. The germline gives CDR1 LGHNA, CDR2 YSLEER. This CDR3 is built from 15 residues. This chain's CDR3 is CASSQDSKGTYEQYF. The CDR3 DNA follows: TGCGCCAGCAGCCAAGATTCTAAGGGGACATACGAGCAGTACTTC.

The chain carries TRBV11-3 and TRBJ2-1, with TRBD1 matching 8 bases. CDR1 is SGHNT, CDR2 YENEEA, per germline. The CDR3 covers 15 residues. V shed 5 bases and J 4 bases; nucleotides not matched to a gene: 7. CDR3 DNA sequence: TGTGCCAGCAGCGGACCCGGGACAGGATACAATGAGCAGTTCTTC. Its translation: CASSGPGTGYNEQFF.

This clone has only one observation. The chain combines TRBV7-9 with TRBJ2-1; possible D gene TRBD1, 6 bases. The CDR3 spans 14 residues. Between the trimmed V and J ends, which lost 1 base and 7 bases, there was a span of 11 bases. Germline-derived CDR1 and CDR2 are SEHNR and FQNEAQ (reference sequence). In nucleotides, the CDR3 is TGTGCCAGCAGCTTAGAGGGGGTGTCGAATGAGCAGTTCTTC. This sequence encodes CASSLEGVSNEQFF.

The CDR3 protein is CASSLFPDRANTGELFF. CDR3 DNA sequence: TGCGCCAGCAGCTTGTTTCCCGACAGAGCGAACACCGGGGAGCTGTTTTTT. The rearrangement links TRBV5-1 to TRBJ2-2; a weak D match, TRBD1 (5 bases). Germline V gene sequence: CDR1 SGHRS, CDR2 YFSETQ. V was clipped by 1 base and J by 0 bases, with 13 bases between them. The CDR3 is made up of 17 amino acids.

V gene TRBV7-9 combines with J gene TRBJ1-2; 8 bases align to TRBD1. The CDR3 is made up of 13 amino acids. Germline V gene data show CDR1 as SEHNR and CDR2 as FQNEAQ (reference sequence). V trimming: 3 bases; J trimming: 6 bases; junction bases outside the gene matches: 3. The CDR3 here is CASSFGTGDGYTF. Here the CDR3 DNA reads TGTGCCAGCAGCTTCGGGACAGGAGATGGCTACACCTTC.

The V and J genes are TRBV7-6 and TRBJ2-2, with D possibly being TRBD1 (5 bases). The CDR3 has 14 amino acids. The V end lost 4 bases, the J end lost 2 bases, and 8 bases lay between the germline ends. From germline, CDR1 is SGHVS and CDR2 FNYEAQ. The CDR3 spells CASSSGSNTGELFF. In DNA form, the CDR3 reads TGTGCCAGCAGCTCAGGGTCAAACACCGGGGAGCTGTTTTTT.

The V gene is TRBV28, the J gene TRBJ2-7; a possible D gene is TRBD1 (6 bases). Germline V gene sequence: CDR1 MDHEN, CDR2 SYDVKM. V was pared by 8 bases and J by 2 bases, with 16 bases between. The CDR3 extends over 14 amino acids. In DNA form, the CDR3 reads TGTGCCAGCGGTACCCGGGCAGGGGCCTACGAGCAGTACTTC. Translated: CASGTRAGAYEQYF.

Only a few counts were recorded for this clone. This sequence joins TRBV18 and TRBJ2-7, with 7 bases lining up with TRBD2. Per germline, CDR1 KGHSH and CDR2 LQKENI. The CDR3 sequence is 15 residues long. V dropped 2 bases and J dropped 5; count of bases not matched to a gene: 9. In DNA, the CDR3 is TGTGCCAGCTCACCAGGGAGCGGGGTCATCAACGAGCAGTACTTC. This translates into CASSPGSGVINEQYF.

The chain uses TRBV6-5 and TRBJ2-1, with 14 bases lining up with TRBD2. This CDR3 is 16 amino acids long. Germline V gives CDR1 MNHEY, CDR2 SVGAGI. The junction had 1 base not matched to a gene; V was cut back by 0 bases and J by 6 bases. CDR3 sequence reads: CASSYSGLAGANEQFF. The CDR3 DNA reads TGTGCCAGCAGTTACTCGGGACTAGCGGGGGCCAATGAGCAGTTCTTC.

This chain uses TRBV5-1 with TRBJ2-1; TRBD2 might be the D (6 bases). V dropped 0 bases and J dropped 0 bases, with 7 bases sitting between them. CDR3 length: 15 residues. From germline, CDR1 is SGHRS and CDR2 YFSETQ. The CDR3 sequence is CASSLDGGSYNEQFF. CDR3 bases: TGCGCCAGCAGCTTGGACGGGGGCTCCTACAATGAGCAGTTCTTC.